The 2 T cell receptor beta chains presented below share a single source sample, sequenced in a study of read filtering for tumor transcriptome and immune sequencing. From 400 to 450 ng of RNA, a library with molecular barcoded alpha/delta and beta/gamma adaptors was made. Each CDR3 protein gets one entry after TCRdb re-called the reads with MiXCR. The sample records some 140,000 distinct CDR3 sequences, less than 15% being singletons. Sequencing was done on a sample of a population of CD138-negative cells sorted from bone marrow. The receptors here all came from a donor aged 40 or over with multiple myeloma.

This clonotype was counted ten times or more. The chain employs TRBV19 and TRBJ1-4; 7 bases map to TRBD1. V trimming: 3 bases; J trimming: 4 bases; junction bases outside the gene matches: 5. CDR3 length: 15 residues. The germline CDR1 and CDR2 sequences are LNHDA and SQIVND (reference sequence). The CDR3 DNA reads TGTGCCAGTAGTATCCTCGGGACAGTTAATGAAAAACTGTTTTTT. This sequence encodes CASSILGTVNEKLFF.

At least ten counts were recorded for this clonotype. The chain recombines TRBV12-3 or TRBV12-4 with TRBJ2-1; the match to TRBD1 covers 8 bases. CDR3 length: 14 residues. The V and J ends lost 6 bases and 8 bases, in that order; junction bases with no gene match: 9. CDR3 amino acids: CASSPGQGIHEQFF. In DNA, the CDR3 is TGTGCCAGCAGCCCTGGACAGGGTATCCATGAGCAGTTCTTC.